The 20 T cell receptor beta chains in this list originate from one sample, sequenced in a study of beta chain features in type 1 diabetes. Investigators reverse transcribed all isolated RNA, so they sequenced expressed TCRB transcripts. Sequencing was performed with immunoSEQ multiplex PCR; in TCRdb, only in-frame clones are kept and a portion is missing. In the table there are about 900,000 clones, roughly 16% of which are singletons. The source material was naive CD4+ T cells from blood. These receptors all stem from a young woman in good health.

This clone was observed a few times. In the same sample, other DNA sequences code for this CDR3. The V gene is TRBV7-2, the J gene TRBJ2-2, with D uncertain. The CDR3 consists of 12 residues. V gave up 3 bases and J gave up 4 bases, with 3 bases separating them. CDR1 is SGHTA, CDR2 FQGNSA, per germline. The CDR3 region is CASSFFTGELFF. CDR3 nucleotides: TGTGCCAGCAGCTTTTTCACCGGGGAGCTGTTTTTT.

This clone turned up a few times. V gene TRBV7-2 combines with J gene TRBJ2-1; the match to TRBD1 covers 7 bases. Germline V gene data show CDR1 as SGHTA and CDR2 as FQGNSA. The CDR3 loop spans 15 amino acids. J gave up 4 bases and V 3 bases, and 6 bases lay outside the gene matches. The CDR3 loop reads CASSFMGQYYNEQFF. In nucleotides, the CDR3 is TGTGCCAGCAGCTTTATGGGACAGTATTACAATGAGCAGTTCTTC.

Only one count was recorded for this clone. The CDR3 spells CASSQIATSPTGTDTQYF. The DNA of the CDR3 is TGCGCCAGCAGCCAGATTGCGACTAGTCCGACTGGCACAGATACGCAGTATTTT. V gene TRBV4-3 combines with J gene TRBJ2-3; perhaps TRBD2 as D (6 bases). The CDR3 sequence is 18 residues long. V lost 3 bases and J 1 base, leaving 20 bases between the germline ends. Germline V gives CDR1 LGHNA, CDR2 YSLEER.

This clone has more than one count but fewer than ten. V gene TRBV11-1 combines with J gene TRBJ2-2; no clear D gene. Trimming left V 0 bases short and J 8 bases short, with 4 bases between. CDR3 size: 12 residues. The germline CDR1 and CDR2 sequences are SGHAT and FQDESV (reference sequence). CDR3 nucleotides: TGTGCCAGCAGCTTAGCCCCTGGGGAGCTGTTTTTT. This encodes CASSLAPGELFF.

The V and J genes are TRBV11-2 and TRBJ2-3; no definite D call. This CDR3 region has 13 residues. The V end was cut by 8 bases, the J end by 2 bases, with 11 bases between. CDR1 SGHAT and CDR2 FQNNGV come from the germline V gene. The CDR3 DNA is TGTGCCAGCCAAGTGATATCCACAGATACGCAGTATTTT. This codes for CASQVISTDTQYF.

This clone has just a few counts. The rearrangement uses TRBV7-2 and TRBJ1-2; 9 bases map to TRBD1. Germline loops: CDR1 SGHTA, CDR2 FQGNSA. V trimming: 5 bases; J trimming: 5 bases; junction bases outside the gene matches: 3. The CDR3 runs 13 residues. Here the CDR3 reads CASSAGTGYGYTF. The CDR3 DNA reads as TGTGCCAGCAGCGCTGGGACAGGGTATGGCTACACCTTC.

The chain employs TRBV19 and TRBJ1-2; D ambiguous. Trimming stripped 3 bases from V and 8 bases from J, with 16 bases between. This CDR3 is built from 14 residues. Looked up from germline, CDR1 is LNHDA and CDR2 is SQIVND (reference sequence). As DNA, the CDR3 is TGTGCCAGTAGTATTCCGGGCGCCGCGGGAGGCTACACCTTC. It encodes CASSIPGAAGGYTF.

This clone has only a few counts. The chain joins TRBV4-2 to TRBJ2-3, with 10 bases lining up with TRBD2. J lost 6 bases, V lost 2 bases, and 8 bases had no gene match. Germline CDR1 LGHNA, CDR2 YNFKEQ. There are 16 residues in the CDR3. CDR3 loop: CASSQPGTSAGDTQYF. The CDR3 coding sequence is TGTGCCAGCAGCCAACCTGGGACTAGCGCCGGGGATACGCAGTATTTT.

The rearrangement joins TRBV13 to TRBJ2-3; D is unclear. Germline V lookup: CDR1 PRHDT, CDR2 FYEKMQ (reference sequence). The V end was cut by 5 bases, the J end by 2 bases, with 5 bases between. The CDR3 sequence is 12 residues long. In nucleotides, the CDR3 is TGTGCCAGCAGCCCCAACACAGATACGCAGTATTTT. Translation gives CASSPNTDTQYF.

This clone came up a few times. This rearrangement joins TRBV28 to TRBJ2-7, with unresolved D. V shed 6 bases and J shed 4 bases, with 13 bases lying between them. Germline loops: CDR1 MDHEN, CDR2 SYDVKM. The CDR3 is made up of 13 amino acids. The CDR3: CASRHTPDYEQYF. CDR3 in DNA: TGTGCCAGCAGGCATACCCCCGATTACGAGCAGTACTTC.

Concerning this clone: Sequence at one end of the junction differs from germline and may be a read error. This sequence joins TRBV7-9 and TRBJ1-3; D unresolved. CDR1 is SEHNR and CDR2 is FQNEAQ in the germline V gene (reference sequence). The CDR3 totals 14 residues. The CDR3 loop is CAGSPTGTGNTIYF. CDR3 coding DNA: TGTGCCGGCAGCCCTACGGGGACTGGAAACACCATATATTTT.

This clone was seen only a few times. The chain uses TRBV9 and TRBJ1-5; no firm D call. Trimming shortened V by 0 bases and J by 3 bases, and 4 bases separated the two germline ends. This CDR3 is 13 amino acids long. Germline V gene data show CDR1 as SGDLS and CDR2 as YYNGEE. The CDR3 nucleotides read TGTGCCAGCAGCGTAGCTGACAATCAGCCCCAGCATTTT. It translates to CASSVADNQPQHF.

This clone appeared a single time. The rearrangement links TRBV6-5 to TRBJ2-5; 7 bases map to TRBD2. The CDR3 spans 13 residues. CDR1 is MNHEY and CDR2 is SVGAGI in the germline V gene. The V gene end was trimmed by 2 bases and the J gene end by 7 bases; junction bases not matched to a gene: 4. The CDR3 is CASSYRPGGTQYF. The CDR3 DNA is TGTGCCAGCAGTTACCGCCCGGGGGGGACCCAGTACTTC.

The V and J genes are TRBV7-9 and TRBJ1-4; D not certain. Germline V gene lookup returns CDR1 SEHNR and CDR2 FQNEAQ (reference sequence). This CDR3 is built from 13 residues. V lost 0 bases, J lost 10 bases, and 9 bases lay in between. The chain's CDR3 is CASSLAKGGKLFF. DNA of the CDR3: TGTGCCAGCAGCTTAGCAAAGGGAGGAAAACTGTTTTTT.

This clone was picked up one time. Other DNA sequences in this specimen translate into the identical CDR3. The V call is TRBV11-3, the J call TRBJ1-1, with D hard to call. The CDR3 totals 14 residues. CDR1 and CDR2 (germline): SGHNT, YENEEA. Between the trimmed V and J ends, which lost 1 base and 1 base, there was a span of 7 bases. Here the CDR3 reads CASSLGGSNTEAFF. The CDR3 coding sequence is TGTGCCAGCAGCTTAGGCGGTTCGAACACTGAAGCTTTCTTT.

CDR3 loop: CATSRDFFALLAGSYNEQFF. CDR3 DNA sequence: TGTGCCACCAGCAGAGATTTTTTTGCTCTGCTAGCGGGGTCCTACAATGAGCAGTTCTTC. The chain links TRBV15 to TRBJ2-1; 9 bases are shared with TRBD2. The V gene's germline CDR1 is LNHNV and CDR2 YYDKDF (reference sequence). Trimming at V came to 0 bases and at J to 1 base, leaving 13 bases not matched to a gene. The CDR3 spans 20 residues.

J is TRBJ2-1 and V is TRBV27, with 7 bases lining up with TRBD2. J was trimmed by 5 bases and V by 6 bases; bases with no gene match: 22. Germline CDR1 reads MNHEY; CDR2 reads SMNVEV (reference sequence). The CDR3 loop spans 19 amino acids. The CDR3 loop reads CASRKFAPGASGDHNEQFF. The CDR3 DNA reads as TGTGCCAGCAGAAAGTTTGCCCCCGGGGCTAGCGGAGATCACAATGAGCAGTTCTTC.

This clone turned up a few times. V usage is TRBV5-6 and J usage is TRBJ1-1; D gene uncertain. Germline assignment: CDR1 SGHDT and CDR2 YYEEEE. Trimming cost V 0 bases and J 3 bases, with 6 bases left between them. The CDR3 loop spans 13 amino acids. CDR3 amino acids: CASSLVHHTEAFF. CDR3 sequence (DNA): TGTGCCAGCAGCTTGGTACATCACACTGAAGCTTTCTTT.

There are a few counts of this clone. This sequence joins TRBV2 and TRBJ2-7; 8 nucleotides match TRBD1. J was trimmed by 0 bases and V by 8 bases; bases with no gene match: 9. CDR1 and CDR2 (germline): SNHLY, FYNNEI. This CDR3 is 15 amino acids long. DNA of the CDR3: TGTGCCAGCGGGGGTGCTCAGGGGGCCTCCTACGAGCAGTACTTC. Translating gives CASGGAQGASYEQYF.

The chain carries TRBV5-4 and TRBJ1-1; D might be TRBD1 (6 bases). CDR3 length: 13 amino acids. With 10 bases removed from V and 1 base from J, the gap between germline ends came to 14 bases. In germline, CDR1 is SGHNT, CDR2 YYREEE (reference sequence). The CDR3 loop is CALSWGANTEAFF. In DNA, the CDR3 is TGTGCCCTAAGTTGGGGGGCGAACACTGAAGCTTTCTTT.